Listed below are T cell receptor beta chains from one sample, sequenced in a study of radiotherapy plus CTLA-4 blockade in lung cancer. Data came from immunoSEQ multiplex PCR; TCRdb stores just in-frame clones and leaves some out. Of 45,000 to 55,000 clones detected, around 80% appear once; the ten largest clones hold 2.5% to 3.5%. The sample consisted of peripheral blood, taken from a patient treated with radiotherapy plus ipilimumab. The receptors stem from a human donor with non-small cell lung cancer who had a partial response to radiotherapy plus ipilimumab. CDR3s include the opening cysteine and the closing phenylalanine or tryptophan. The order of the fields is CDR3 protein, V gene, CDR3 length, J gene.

cdr3_aa: CASRSGTENTGELFF
v_call: TRBV5-1
cdr3_length: 15
j_call: TRBJ2-2

cdr3_aa: CASTTGTWVGEQDEAFF
v_call: TRBV19
cdr3_length: 17
j_call: TRBJ1-1

cdr3_aa: CASSQEKSKAGGGDEQFF
v_call: TRBV4-1
cdr3_length: 18
j_call: TRBJ2-1

cdr3_aa: CASSQCETGAPVGMSNQPQHF
v_call: TRBV23-1
cdr3_length: 21
j_call: TRBJ1-5

cdr3_aa: CASSSGGGVNYGYTF
v_call: TRBV5-1
cdr3_length: 15
j_call: TRBJ1-2

cdr3_aa: CASSPTDRAYSPLHF
v_call: TRBV6-6
cdr3_length: 15
j_call: TRBJ1-6

cdr3_aa: CASSSPTGSGSPLHF
v_call: TRBV7-2
cdr3_length: 15
j_call: TRBJ1-6

cdr3_aa: CASSPGTGWADTQYF
v_call: TRBV6-1
cdr3_length: 15
j_call: TRBJ2-3

cdr3_aa: CAISESGPGELFF
v_call: TRBV10-3
cdr3_length: 13
j_call: TRBJ2-2

cdr3_aa: CASSRTPQGTSPGELFF
v_call: TRBV5-1
cdr3_length: 17
j_call: TRBJ2-2

cdr3_aa: CASNQGQDAGDTQYF
v_call: TRBV23-1
cdr3_length: 15
j_call: TRBJ2-3